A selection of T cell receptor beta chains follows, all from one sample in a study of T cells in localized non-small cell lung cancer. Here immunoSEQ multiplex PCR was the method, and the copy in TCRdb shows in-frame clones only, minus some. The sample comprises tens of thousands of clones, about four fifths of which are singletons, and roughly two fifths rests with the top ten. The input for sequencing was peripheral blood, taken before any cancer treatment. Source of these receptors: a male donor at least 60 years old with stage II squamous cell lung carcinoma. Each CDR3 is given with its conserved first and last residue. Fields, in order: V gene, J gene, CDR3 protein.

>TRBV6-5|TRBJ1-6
CASSYNGDRGSPLHF
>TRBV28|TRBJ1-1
CASSFVGGWAFF
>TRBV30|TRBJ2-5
CAWSPGTLEETQYF
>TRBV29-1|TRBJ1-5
CSAGGGQSNQPQHF
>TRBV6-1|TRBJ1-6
CASSYYGENSPLHF
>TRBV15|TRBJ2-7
CATSRDRSGSYEQYF
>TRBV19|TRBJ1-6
CASRPRDSNSPLHF
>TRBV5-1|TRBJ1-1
CASSLDNPGLQAFF
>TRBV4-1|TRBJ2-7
CASSQAIGGINEQYF
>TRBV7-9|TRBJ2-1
CASSLAKQRGSYNEQFF
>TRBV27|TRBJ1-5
CASSPRGGNQPQHF
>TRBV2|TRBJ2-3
CASSSSGGGADTQYF
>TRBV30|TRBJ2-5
CAWRGGRETQYF
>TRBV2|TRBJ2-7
CASSVGQGRTYEQYF
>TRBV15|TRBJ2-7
CATSRDRTGYHEQYF
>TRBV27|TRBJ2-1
CASSLSTGGPGEQFF
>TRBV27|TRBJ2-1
CASSLLGQDNEQFF
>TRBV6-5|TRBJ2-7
CASSYSRGPSYEQYF
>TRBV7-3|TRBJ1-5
CASSPGDGRNQPQHF
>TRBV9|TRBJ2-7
CASSVGGGPDEQYF
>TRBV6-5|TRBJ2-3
CASNGEADTQYF
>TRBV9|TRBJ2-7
CASSVEPGGSYEQYF
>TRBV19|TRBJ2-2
CASSIWSTGELFF
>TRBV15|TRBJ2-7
CATSRESYRDPQYF
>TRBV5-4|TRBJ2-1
CASSLAGGPTEQFF
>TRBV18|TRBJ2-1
CASSPWDSKNEQFF
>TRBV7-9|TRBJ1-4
CASSLQPGGGSEKLFF
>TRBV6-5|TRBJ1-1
CASRPRGLAEAFF
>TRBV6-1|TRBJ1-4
CASSIHRGGEKLFF
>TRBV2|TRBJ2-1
CASTGTVRNEQFF
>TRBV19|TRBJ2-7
CASSIGRGSYEQYF
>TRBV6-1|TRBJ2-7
CASSERNRVYEQYF
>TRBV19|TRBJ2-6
CASSMKSSGANVLTF
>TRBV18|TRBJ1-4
CASSPQLNEEKLFF
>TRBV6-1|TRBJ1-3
CASRGESGNTIYF
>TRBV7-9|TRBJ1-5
CASSSPNQPQHF
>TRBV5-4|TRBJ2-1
CASSRGGTGTQINEQFF
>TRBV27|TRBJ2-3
CASSSGLAGGDTQYF
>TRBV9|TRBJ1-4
CASNRGDEKLFF
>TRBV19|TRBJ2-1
CASSMTSSYNEQFF
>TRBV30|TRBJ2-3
CAWRRSFRSDTQYF
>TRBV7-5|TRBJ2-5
CVRSPDRETQYF
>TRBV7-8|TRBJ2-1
CASSPPRADEQFF
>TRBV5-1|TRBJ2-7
CASRSLISSSYEQYF
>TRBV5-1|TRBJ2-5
CASSSALGVRTETQYF
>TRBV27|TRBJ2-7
CASSLSPNTYEQYF